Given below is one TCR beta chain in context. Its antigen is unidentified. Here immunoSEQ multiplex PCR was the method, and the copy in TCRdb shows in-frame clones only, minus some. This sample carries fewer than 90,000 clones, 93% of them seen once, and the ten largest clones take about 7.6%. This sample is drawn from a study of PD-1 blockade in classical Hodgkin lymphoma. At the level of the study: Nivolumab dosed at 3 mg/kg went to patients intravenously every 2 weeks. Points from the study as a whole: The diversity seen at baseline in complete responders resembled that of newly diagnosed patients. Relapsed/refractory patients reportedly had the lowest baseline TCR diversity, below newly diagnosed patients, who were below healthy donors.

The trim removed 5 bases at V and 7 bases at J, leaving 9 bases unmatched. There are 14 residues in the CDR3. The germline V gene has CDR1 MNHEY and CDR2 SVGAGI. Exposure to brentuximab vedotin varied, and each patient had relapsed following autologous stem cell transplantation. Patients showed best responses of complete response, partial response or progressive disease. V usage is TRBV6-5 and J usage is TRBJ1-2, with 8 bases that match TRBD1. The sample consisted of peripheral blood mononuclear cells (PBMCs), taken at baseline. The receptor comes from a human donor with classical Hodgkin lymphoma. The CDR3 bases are TGTGCCAGCAGTATGACAGGGGCGGTTCGTGGCTACACCTTC. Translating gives CASSMTGAVRGYTF.